This T cell receptor (beta chain) derives from a study of blood T cell repertoires in COVID-19. Germline CDR1 is MNHEY and CDR2 is SMNVEV (reference sequence). Trimming removed 3 bases from V and 3 bases from J, with 6 bases in between. The CDR3 is made up of 13 amino acids. Before being deemed recovered, Cohort 3 donors had two negative PCRs, clearance, or symptom resolution. TCRdb's table, derived via immunoSEQ multiplex PCR, lists solely in-frame clones and lacks some. This table has a few hundred thousand clones, roughly 91% appearing once. Sequenced sample: PBMCs or T cells enriched from blood (not recorded which). This receptor was identified in a woman aged 18-29 years who had recovered from COVID-19. The chain uses TRBV27 and TRBJ2-1; no clear D gene. The chain's CDR3 is CASSFVHYNEQFF. The CDR3 region has the DNA TGTGCCAGCAGTTTTGTACACTACAATGAGCAGTTCTTC.